This TCR beta chain stems from a study of cytomegalovirus exposure and HLA in healthy donors. Germline lookup yields CDR1 LNHDA and CDR2 SQIVND (reference sequence). The CDR3 extends over 16 amino acids. V gave up 5 bases and J gave up 2 bases; unmatched junction bases: 5. Whole-study results and caveats: Cytomegalovirus association was listed for 164 TCR beta chains.

Some clones are missing from TCRdb's copy, which holds only in-frame ones; the method was immunoSEQ multiplex PCR. This sample has roughly 250,000 clones, with 85% to 90% found just once. Note on this clone: The target antigen is unknown.

The sequenced sample consisted of PBMCs. J is TRBJ2-3 and V is TRBV19; 12 bases align to TRBD2. The clonotype was recovered from a young man in good health and CMV-seronegative. The CDR3 reads CASSQLAGGDTDTQYF. CDR3 bases: TGTGCCAGTAGTCAACTAGCGGGGGGCGACACAGATACGCAGTATTTT.